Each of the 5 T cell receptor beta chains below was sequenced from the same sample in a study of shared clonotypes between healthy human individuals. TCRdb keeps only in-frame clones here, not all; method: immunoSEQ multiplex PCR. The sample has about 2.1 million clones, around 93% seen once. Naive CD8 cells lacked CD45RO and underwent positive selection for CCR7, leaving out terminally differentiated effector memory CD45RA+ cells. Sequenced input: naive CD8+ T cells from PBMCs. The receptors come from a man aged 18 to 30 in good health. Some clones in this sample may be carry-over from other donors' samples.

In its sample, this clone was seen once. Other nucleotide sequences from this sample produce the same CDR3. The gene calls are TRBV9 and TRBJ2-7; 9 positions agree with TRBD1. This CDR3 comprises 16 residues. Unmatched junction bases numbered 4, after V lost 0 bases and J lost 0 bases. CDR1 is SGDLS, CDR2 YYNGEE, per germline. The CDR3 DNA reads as TGTGCCAGCAGCGTAGCTGGGACAGGGAGCTCCTACGAGCAGTACTTC. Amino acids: CASSVAGTGSSYEQYF.

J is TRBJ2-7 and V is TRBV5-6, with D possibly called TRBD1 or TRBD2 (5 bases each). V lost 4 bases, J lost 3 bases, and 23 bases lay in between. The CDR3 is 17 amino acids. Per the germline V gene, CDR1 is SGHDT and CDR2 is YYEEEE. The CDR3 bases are TGTGCCAGCAGCCGTGAAGCCGCAGGGACCCGTATCTACGAGCAGTACTTC. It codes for CASSREAAGTRIYEQYF.

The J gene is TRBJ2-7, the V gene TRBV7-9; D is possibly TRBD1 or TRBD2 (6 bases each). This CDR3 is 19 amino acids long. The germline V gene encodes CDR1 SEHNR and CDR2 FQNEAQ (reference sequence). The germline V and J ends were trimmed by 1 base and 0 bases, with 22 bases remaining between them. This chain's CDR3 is CASSLVSVGGSILSYEQYF. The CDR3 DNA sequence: TGTGCCAGCAGCTTAGTCTCGGTGGGGGGCAGCATTCTCTCCTACGAGCAGTACTTC.

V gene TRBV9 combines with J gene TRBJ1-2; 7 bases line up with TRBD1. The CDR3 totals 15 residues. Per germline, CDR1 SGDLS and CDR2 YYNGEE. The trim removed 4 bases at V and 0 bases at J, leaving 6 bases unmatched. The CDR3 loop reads CASSTSGTANYGYTF. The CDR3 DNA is TGTGCCAGCAGCACTTCCGGGACAGCTAACTATGGCTACACCTTC.

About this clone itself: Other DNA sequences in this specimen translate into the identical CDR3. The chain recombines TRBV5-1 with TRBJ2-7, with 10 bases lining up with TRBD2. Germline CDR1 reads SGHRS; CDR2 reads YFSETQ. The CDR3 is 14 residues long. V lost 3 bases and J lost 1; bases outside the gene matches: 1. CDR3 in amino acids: CASSWTSGSYEQYF. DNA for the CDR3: TGCGCCAGCAGCTGGACTAGCGGATCCTACGAGCAGTACTTC.